The 2 T cell receptor beta chains reported below all come from one sample, sequenced in a study of PD-1 blockade in classical Hodgkin lymphoma. In every patient, relapse followed autologous stem cell transplantation, while exposure to brentuximab vedotin differed. Only in-frame clones appear in the TCRdb table, and some are missing; sequencing was by immunoSEQ multiplex PCR. Altogether about 97,000 clones are present, 65% to 85% being singletons, with the ten largest covering roughly an eighth. The specimen comprised peripheral blood mononuclear cells (PBMCs), sampled at baseline. The receptors stem from a human donor with classical Hodgkin lymphoma.

The V call is TRBV19, the J call TRBJ1-1; D possibly corresponds to TRBD1 (5 bases). V was pared by 11 bases and J by 3 bases, with 10 bases between. Germline CDR1 reads LNHDA; CDR2 reads SQIVND (reference sequence). CDR3 length: 11 residues. The CDR3 DNA reads as TGTGCCGCCCGAGGGGACACTGAAGCTTTCTTT. This encodes CAARGDTEAFF.

CDR3 sequence reads: CASSVREGYEQYF. The CDR3 bases are TGTGCCAGTAGTGTGCGGGAGGGATACGAGCAGTACTTC. The rearrangement links TRBV19 to TRBJ2-7, with 9 bases aligning to TRBD2. With V trimmed by 5 bases and J by 4 bases, 3 bases remained unmatched. The CDR3 extends over 13 amino acids. Germline V gene data show CDR1 as LNHDA and CDR2 as SQIVND (reference sequence).